The source of this T cell receptor beta chain is a study of blood T cells in healthy people across ages. The CDR3 is 16 residues long. Germline V CDR1 and CDR2: SGHTA, FQGNSA. Study results and caveats: Researchers judged that diversity estimates from one million T cells fell short of true values. Across samples, TCR beta diversity tracked strongly with naive T cell percentage.

A second about 6 to 11 cycle PCR used barcoded and J-beta primers. Template switching added a 12-random-nucleotide identifier to every cDNA molecule. TCRdb ran MiXCR on the 5' RACE reads and lists one entry per CDR3 protein. The sample yields about 1.1 million distinct CDR3 sequences, roughly two fifths seen once. Concerning this clonotype: The antigen is not known. A read error is possible here, since a much larger clone lies one base away.

Sequenced material: blood. The receptor's source is a man between 18 and 35 years old in good health. The chain joins TRBV7-2 to TRBJ1-2, with D hard to call. The CDR3 bases are TGTGTCAGCAGCTTAGATAACCCAGTTTTACAGTATGGCTACACCTTC. This codes for CVSSLDNPVLQYGYTF. The full variable domain, with the rest looked up from reference TRBV7-2 and TRBJ1-2, is GAGVSQSPSNKVTEKGKDVELRCDPISGHTALYWYRQSLGQGLEFLIYFQGNSAPDKSGLPSDRFSAERTGGSVSTLTIQRTQQEDSAVYLCVSSLDNPVLQYGYTFGSGTRLTVV.